These 31 T cell receptor beta chains were sequenced from one sample in a study of tissue T cells after allogeneic stem cell transplantation. Measured with immunoSEQ multiplex PCR; TCRdb has only the in-frame clones, and not every one. The table records some 7,900 clones, 30% to 40% of them present only once. Sample time point: mouse harvest day 14 after allogeneic transplant. Tail vein injection delivered 10^7 T-cell-depleted bone marrow cells and 10^6 splenic CD5+ T cells. The material sequenced was skin. Receptors were obtained from a female BALB/c mouse given C57BL/6 T cells with graft-versus-host disease after an allogeneic hematopoietic cell transplant.

Concerning this clone: Genes and germline are mouse. The read finishes 1 residue shy of the CDR3 end, and the germline J gene is used to complete it. V is TRBV16 and J is TRBJ1-6; 10 bases are a match to TRBD1. TRBJ1-6 falls under the ORF class, with uncertain function. This CDR3 has 16 residues. CDR1 and CDR2 from the germline V gene are SGHSA and FRNQAP. Trimming cost V 6 bases and J 5 bases; bases outside gene matches: 7. CDR3 sequence reads: CASSPGTGADNSPLYF. Partial CDR3 DNA: TGTGCAAGCAGTCCCGGGACAGGGGCGGATAATTCGCCCCTCTAC.

This clone is labeled medium-sized (0.01 to 0.1%). Mouse gene names apply. The missing CDR3 end, 1 residue past where the read stops, is filled in from the germline J gene. V and J are TRBV26 and TRBJ2-7; 7 nucleotides match TRBD2. The germline gives CDR1 KGHPV, CDR2 FQNQEV (reference sequence). Losses at the gene ends were 3 bases for V and 0 bases for J; bases not matched to a gene: 2. The CDR3 runs 14 residues. The CDR3 bases that were read are TGTGCCAGCAGTCTACTGGGGAGCTCCTATGAACAGTAC. It encodes CASSLLGSSYEQY. The entire CDR3 sequence reads CASSLLGSSYEQYF.

With respect to this clone: Genes and germline come from the mouse. The observed sequence ends 1 residue before the CDR3 terminus, with the missing tail filled in from the germline J gene. The chain uses TRBV13-1 and TRBJ2-1; 7 nucleotides align to TRBD1. V trimming: 0 bases; J trimming: 0 bases; junction bases outside the gene matches: 0. The CDR3 contains 15 residues. Germline CDR1 reads NSHNY; CDR2 reads SYGAGN. The covered CDR3 bases are TGTGCCAGCAGTGATGGGGACAGTAACTATGCTGAGCAGTTC. This codes for CASSDGDSNYAEQF. The complete CDR3 protein is CASSDGDSNYAEQFF.

This clone was observed a handful of times. Germline and genes: mouse. Read data end 1 residue before the CDR3 end; the end is taken from the germline J gene. The chain recombines TRBV26 with TRBJ2-3; the D gene could be TRBD1 or TRBD2 (6 bases each). The V gene's germline CDR1 is KGHPV and CDR2 FQNQEV (reference sequence). This CDR3 contains 13 residues. V dropped 5 bases and J dropped 1 base, with 7 bases sitting between them. The CDR3 bases that were read are TGTGCCAGCAGTGGGGGCGGTGCAGAAACGCTGTAT. Protein sequence: CASSGGGAETLY. The entire CDR3 reads CASSGGGAETLYF.

As concerns this clone: Gene and germline names: mouse. The CDR3 goes on 1 residue after the read ends, and that part is filled in from the germline J gene. The chain joins TRBV13-1 to TRBJ2-7; D may be TRBD1 (5 bases). The CDR3 is 12 amino acids. Between the trimmed V and J ends, which lost 1 base and 7 bases, there was a span of 9 bases. Germline loops: CDR1 NSHNY, CDR2 SYGAGN. The CDR3 spells CASSDKGVEQYF. Partial CDR3 DNA: TGTGCCAGCAGTGATAAAGGGGTGGAACAGTAC.

For this clone: The germline and genes are mouse ones. The read stops 1 residue short of the end of the CDR3; the missing end is completed from the germline J gene. The chain employs TRBV19 and TRBJ2-3; D may be TRBD2 (6 bases). The length of the CDR3 is 15 residues. Trimming cost V 4 bases and J 0 bases, with 12 bases left between them. Germline V gives CDR1 FNHDT, CDR2 SITEND (reference sequence). The CDR3 DNA, read in part, is TGTGCCAGCAGTTTTGGGGGATCTAGTGCAGAAACGCTGTAT. Residues: CASSFGGSSAETLY. The CDR3 in its entirety is CASSFGGSSAETLYF.

Comments on this clone: Gene names are the mouse ones. Coverage ceases 1 residue before the CDR3 finishes, and the germline J gene fills in the end. The chain uses TRBV3 and TRBJ2-1; D is perhaps TRBD1 (5 bases). The V gene's germline CDR1 is SNHLY and CDR2 FYNGKV (reference sequence). Trimming left V 2 bases short and J 1 base short, with 9 bases between. The CDR3 is 15 amino acids. CDR3 sequence reads: CASSLFGQNYAEQFF. The sequenced CDR3 bases are TGTGCCAGCAGCTTATTTGGACAAAACTATGCTGAGCAGTTC.

Comment on this clone: Germline and genes: mouse. Read data end 1 residue before the CDR3 end; the end is taken from the germline J gene. V is TRBV26 and J is TRBJ2-7, with D uncertain. There are 11 residues in the CDR3. Germline V gene data show CDR1 as KGHPV and CDR2 as FQNQEV (reference sequence). V was shortened by 6 bases and J by 0 bases, with 3 bases between the two germline ends. CDR3 sequence reads: CASSSSYEQYF. CDR3 DNA (partial): TGTGCCAGCAGCTCCTCCTATGAACAGTAC. Full variable domain (remainder filled in from reference TRBV26 and TRBJ2-7): NSKVIQTPRYLVKGQGQKAKMRCIPEKGHPVVFWYQQNKNNEFKFLINFQNQEVLQQIDMTEKRFSAECPSNSPCSLEIQSSEAGDSALYLCASSSSYEQYFGPGTRLTVL.

In the case of this clone: Genes and germline are mouse. The CDR3 extends 1 residue past the end of the read, so its final part is completed from the germline J gene. The chain joins TRBV31 to TRBJ2-3, with D perhaps being TRBD1 or TRBD2 (5 bases each). Trimming cost V 1 base and J 1 base, with 9 bases left between them. Germline V CDR1 and CDR2: GKSSPN, SITVG. CDR3 length: 14 amino acids. CDR3 DNA, as far as it was read: TGTGCCTGGAGTCGGGCGGGGGGTGCAGAAACGCTGTAT. This gives the protein CAWSRAGGAETLY. The CDR3 reads in full as CAWSRAGGAETLYF. Supplemented by reference TRBV31 and TRBJ2-3, the full variable domain reads AQTIHQWPVAEIKAVGSPLSLGCTIKGKSSPNLYWYWQATGGTLQQLFYSITVGQVESVVQLNLSASRPKDDQFILSTEKLLLSHSGFYLCAWSRAGGAETLYFGSGTRLTVL.

This clone is medium-sized (0.01 to 0.1%) within its sample. Genes and germline are mouse. The read terminates 1 residue before the CDR3 end, so the remaining end is supplied by the germline J gene. The genes are TRBV26 and TRBJ2-1; D is possibly TRBD1 (6 bases). V was cut by 0 bases and J by 3 bases, with 6 bases left in between. Germline CDR1 and CDR2: KGHPV and FQNQEV (reference sequence). The CDR3 is made up of 14 amino acids. CDR3 sequence: CASSLSGGYAEQFF. The sequenced CDR3 bases are TGTGCCAGCAGTCTGTCAGGGGGCTATGCTGAGCAGTTC.

Only a few counts were recorded for this clone. The gene names here belong to mouse. CDR3 loop: CASSRQGFYAEQFF. The covered CDR3 bases are TGTGCAAGCAGCCGACAGGGCTTCTATGCTGAGCAGTTC. This sequence joins TRBV16 and TRBJ2-1, with 7 nucleotides matching TRBD1. The missing CDR3 end, 1 residue past where the read stops, is filled in from the germline J gene. Germline assignment: CDR1 SGHSA and CDR2 FRNQAP. The CDR3 length is 14 residues. The J segment lost 3 bases and the V segment lost 5 bases, leaving 4 bases of the junction unmatched.

Remarks on this clone: Mouse names are used for the genes. The CDR3 is cut off 1 residue early in the read; its end comes from the germline J gene. The chain uses TRBV12-2 and TRBJ2-4; 10 positions agree with TRBD2. The CDR3 covers 15 residues. Trimming removed 0 bases from V and 2 bases from J; junction bases left unmatched: 1. Germline loops: CDR1 SGHLS, CDR2 HYDKME. The DNA read from the CDR3 is TGTGCCAGCTCTCTCGACTGGGGGGTTCAAAACACCTTGTAC. Protein: CASSLDWGVQNTLY. The CDR3, in full, reads CASSLDWGVQNTLYF.

Comments on this clone: Germline and genes here are mouse. Coverage ceases 1 residue before the CDR3 finishes, and the germline J gene fills in the end. This chain joins TRBV12-1 and TRBJ2-7, with 13 nucleotides matching TRBD2. The CDR3 extends over 14 amino acids. With 0 bases clipped from V and 6 bases from J, the junction kept 1 base outside the gene matches. Germline V gives CDR1 SGHSN, CDR2 HYEKVE. The CDR3 bases that were read are TGTGCCAGCTCTCTCGGACTGGGGGGGCTTGAACAGTAC. Translating gives CASSLGLGGLEQY. In full, the CDR3 reads CASSLGLGGLEQYF.

Only a few counts were recorded for this clone. Genes here carry mouse names. The observed sequence ends 1 residue before the CDR3 terminus, with the missing tail filled in from the germline J gene. V and J are TRBV15 and TRBJ2-1; TRBD1 or TRBD2 may be the D gene (6 bases each). The CDR3 contains 13 residues. V was shortened by 3 bases and J by 7 bases, with 10 bases between the two germline ends. Germline CDR1 and CDR2: SGHND and FRSKSL. The CDR3 is CASSFGGRAEQFF. Partial CDR3 DNA: TGTGCCAGCAGTTTCGGGGGCCGGGCTGAGCAGTTC.

Worth noting for this clone: The listed genes are named as in mouse. The CDR3 end lies 1 residue beyond the end of the read and is filled in from the germline J gene. This chain connects TRBV26 to TRBJ1-1; D perhaps matches TRBD1 (5 bases). Between the trimmed V and J ends, which lost 0 bases and 3 bases, there was a span of 8 bases. This CDR3 is 14 amino acids long. Germline V gene lookup returns CDR1 KGHPV and CDR2 FQNQEV (reference sequence). CDR3 sequence reads: CASSLSQVHTEVFF. The sequenced part of the CDR3 DNA is TGTGCCAGCAGTCTGTCACAGGTCCACACAGAAGTCTTC.

By its share, this clone is large. Gene labels here are mouse ones. The missing CDR3 end, 1 residue past where the read stops, is filled in from the germline J gene. The rearrangement uses TRBV13-2 and TRBJ2-1; perhaps D is TRBD1 or TRBD2 (5 bases each). There are 14 residues in the CDR3. Trimming took 3 bases from V and 0 from J, leaving 7 bases between them. Germline V gene lookup returns CDR1 NNHNN and CDR2 SYGAGS (reference sequence). CDR3 sequence: CASGGGANYAEQFF. The sequenced part of the CDR3 DNA is TGTGCCAGCGGTGGAGGGGCTAACTATGCTGAGCAGTTC.

As for this clone: Genes here carry mouse names. The read comes to an end 1 residue before the CDR3 does, leaving the germline J gene to fill in the end. The chain employs TRBV19 and TRBJ2-3; D unclear. Trimming shortened V by 3 bases and J by 0 bases, and 5 bases separated the two germline ends. Germline CDR1 reads FNHDT; CDR2 reads SITEND (reference sequence). The CDR3 consists of 13 residues. Incomplete CDR3 DNA: TGTGCCAGCAGTAGGGGTAGTGCAGAAACGCTGTAT. It specifies CASSRGSAETLY. The CDR3 as a whole reads CASSRGSAETLYF.

This clone ranks as medium-sized. Gene names denote mouse genes. The sequenced fragment ends 1 residue before the CDR3 boundary, so the rest is inferred from the germline J gene. The rearrangement links TRBV26 to TRBJ2-1, with D possibly called TRBD1 or TRBD2 (5 bases each). This CDR3 is 13 amino acids long. Trimming pared 6 bases from V and 1 base from J, leaving 7 bases between. The germline V gene encodes CDR1 KGHPV and CDR2 FQNQEV (reference sequence). This CDR3 reads CASRRDNYAEQFF. The sequenced part of the CDR3 DNA is TGTGCCAGCAGGAGGGACAACTATGCTGAGCAGTTC.

About this clone: Genes and germline come from the mouse. The read gets to within 1 residue of the CDR3 end, and the germline J gene fills in the rest. This rearrangement joins TRBV12-2 to TRBJ2-7, with 10 bases identical to TRBD1. V trimming: 2 bases; J trimming: 6 bases; junction bases outside the gene matches: 3. This CDR3 comprises 13 residues. Per germline, CDR1 SGHLS and CDR2 HYDKME. The covered CDR3 bases are TGTGCCAGCTCTCCTCGGGACAGGGGTGAACAGTAC. The encoded protein is CASSPRDRGEQY. The whole CDR3 sequence is CASSPRDRGEQYF.

As to this clone: Gene and germline names: mouse. The sequenced fragment ends 1 residue before the CDR3 boundary, so the rest is inferred from the germline J gene. This chain joins TRBV19 and TRBJ2-4; tentatively, D is TRBD1 or TRBD2 (7 bases each). Looked up from germline, CDR1 is FNHDT and CDR2 is SITEND (reference sequence). This CDR3 region has 14 residues. Trimming left V 5 bases short and J 1 base short, with 11 bases between. The CDR3 loop is CASSRGAGQNTLYF. The covered CDR3 bases are TGTGCCAGCAGCAGGGGGGCCGGTCAAAACACCTTGTAC.

Note on this clone: The gene symbols are mouse symbols. CDR3 protein: CASSSGTNTEVFF. The DNA read from the CDR3 is TGTGCCAGCAGTTCCGGGACAAACACAGAAGTCTTC. This chain uses TRBV24 with TRBJ1-1; D not certain. The CDR3 goes on 1 residue after the read ends, and that part is filled in from the germline J gene. Germline V gene data show CDR1 as KGHTA and CDR2 as FRNEEI. The CDR3 is 13 residues long. V was cut by 5 bases and J by 0 bases, with 7 bases left in between.

As concerns this clone: The genes are named according to mouse. With the read ending 1 residue before the CDR3 end, the germline J gene is used to fill in that end. This chain connects TRBV26 to TRBJ1-1; TRBD1 agrees at 8 bases. The CDR3 runs 14 residues. Unmatched junction bases numbered 1, after V lost 2 bases and J lost 2 bases. Germline CDR1 is KGHPV and CDR2 is FQNQEV (reference sequence). The CDR3 bases that were read are TGTGCCAGCAGTCTGGCAGGGGGCAACACAGAAGTCTTC. Translation: CASSLAGGNTEVF. The whole CDR3 region reads CASSLAGGNTEVFF.

On this clone itself: The gene symbols are mouse symbols. Coverage ceases 1 residue before the CDR3 finishes, and the germline J gene fills in the end. The identical CDR3 is also encoded by other nucleotide sequences in the sample. The rearrangement uses TRBV26 and TRBJ2-4; no firm D call. Trimming removed 2 bases from V and 1 base from J, with 4 bases in between. Germline values: CDR1 KGHPV, CDR2 FQNQEV (reference sequence). The CDR3 has 13 residues. The CDR3 loop reads CASSLGGQNTLYF. CDR3 DNA, as far as it was read: TGTGCCAGCAGTCTGGGGGGTCAAAACACCTTGTAC.

Judged by abundance, this clone is medium-sized. Each gene name is a mouse one. The missing CDR3 end, 1 residue past where the read stops, is filled in from the germline J gene. V usage is TRBV26 and J usage is TRBJ2-5, with TRBD1 matching over 11 bases. In germline, CDR1 is KGHPV, CDR2 FQNQEV (reference sequence). The CDR3 spans 13 residues. Losses at the gene ends were 4 bases for V and 6 bases for J; bases not matched to a gene: 0. The covered CDR3 bases are TGTGCCAGCAGTCGGGACAGGGGGGACACCCAGTAC. Its protein is CASSRDRGDTQY. The complete CDR3 sequence is CASSRDRGDTQYF.

Details on this clone: Gene names and germline match the mouse. The read terminates 1 residue ahead of where the CDR3 ends, so the germline J gene completes it. The chain couples TRBV2 to TRBJ2-2; the D gene is possibly TRBD1 (6 bases). This CDR3 has 15 residues. CDR1 is LGHNA and CDR2 is YSYQKL in the germline V gene. Trimming left V 1 base short and J 3 bases short, with 9 bases between. CDR3 bases read: TGTGCCAGCAGCCAAGCAGGGGTCTACACCGGGCAGCTCTAC. Translated: CASSQAGVYTGQLY. The entire CDR3 sequence reads CASSQAGVYTGQLYF.

As to this clone: Gene names and germline refer to mouse. CDR3 bases read: TGTGCAAGCAGCTTAGAACTGGGGACCTATGAACAGTAC. Translation: CASSLELGTYEQY. The full CDR3 protein is CASSLELGTYEQYF. The rearrangement uses TRBV16 and TRBJ2-7, with 7 bases identical to TRBD2. Read data end 1 residue before the CDR3 end; the end is taken from the germline J gene. The V and J ends lost 0 bases and 2 bases, in that order; junction bases with no gene match: 1. This CDR3 comprises 14 residues. From germline, CDR1 is SGHSA and CDR2 FRNQAP.

As to this clone: Germline and genes here are mouse. The read terminates 1 residue ahead of where the CDR3 ends, so the germline J gene completes it. V usage is TRBV12-1 and J usage is TRBJ1-2; D not certain. V lost 0 bases and J lost 1, with 5 bases in between. The germline V gene has CDR1 SGHSN and CDR2 HYEKVE. The CDR3 sequence is 13 residues long. CDR3 DNA, as far as it was read: TGTGCCAGCTCTCTCCACAGAAACTCCGACTACACC. Translated: CASSLHRNSDYT. The complete CDR3 sequence is CASSLHRNSDYTF. Looking up the rest from reference TRBV12-1 and TRBJ1-2 gives the full variable domain: DSGVVQSPRHIIKEKGGRSVLTCIPISGHSNVVWYQQTLGKELKFLIQHYEKVERDKGFLPSRFSVQQFDDYHSEMNMSALELEDSAMYFCASSLHRNSDYTFGSGTRLLVI.

In regard to this clone: Mouse gene names and germline throughout. The read comes to an end 1 residue before the CDR3 does, leaving the germline J gene to fill in the end. The V call is TRBV13-2, the J call TRBJ2-7; either TRBD1 or TRBD2 may supply D (5 bases each). Germline CDR1 NNHNN, CDR2 SYGAGS (reference sequence). Trimming removed 0 bases at V and 7 bases at J, with 8 bases between. The CDR3 extends over 12 amino acids. CDR3: CASGDGGKEQYF. CDR3 bases read: TGTGCCAGCGGTGATGGGGGGAAGGAACAGTAC.

This clone was detected once. The genes and germline here are from mouse. The read gets to within 1 residue of the CDR3 end, and the germline J gene fills in the rest. This chain links TRBV16 with TRBJ1-4; 11 nucleotides match TRBD1. With V trimmed by 5 bases and J by 7 bases, 6 bases remained unmatched. Per the germline V gene, CDR1 is SGHSA and CDR2 is FRNQAP. The CDR3 runs to 15 residues. The CDR3 bases that were read are TGTGCAAGCAGCAGGACAGGGGGCGCCGGCGAAAGATTATTT. Encoded protein: CASSRTGGAGERLF. In full, the CDR3 reads CASSRTGGAGERLFF.

In its sample, this clone ranks as medium-sized. Germline and genes: mouse. The CDR3 extends 1 residue past the end of the read, so its final part is completed from the germline J gene. The chain has TRBV16 and TRBJ2-3; the D is unclear. CDR3 length: 14 amino acids. The ends were cut back, 1 base at V and 0 bases at J, with 5 bases in the middle. Germline V CDR1 and CDR2: SGHSA, FRNQAP. The CDR3: CASSLVDSAETLYF. The DNA read from the CDR3 is TGTGCAAGCAGCTTAGTCGACAGTGCAGAAACGCTGTAT. The full variable domain, with the rest looked up from reference TRBV16 and TRBJ2-3, is NAGVIQTPRHKVTGKGQEATLWCEPISGHSAVFWYRQTIVQGLEFLTYFRNQAPIDDSGMPKERFSAQMPNQSHSTLKIQSTQPQDSAVYLCASSLVDSAETLYFGSGTRLTVL.

Turning to this clone: Genes and germline come from the mouse. The read halts 1 residue ahead of the CDR3 end, with the missing end drawn from the germline J gene. J is TRBJ2-3 and V is TRBV23; TRBD2, the D gene given by the table, was not confirmed from the DNA. Germline V lookup: CDR1 KGHTA, CDR2 FQNQQP. The CDR3 covers 14 residues. CDR3 loop: CSSSPGTYAETLYF. The part of the CDR3 DNA that was read is TGCTCCAGCAGTCCCGGGACTTATGCAGAAACGCTGTAT.